Listed here are 4 T cell receptor beta chains from one sample, sequenced in a study of immune cell composition in non-small cell lung cancer. Data came from immunoSEQ multiplex PCR; TCRdb stores just in-frame clones and leaves some out. The table has about 3,700 clones, approximately 64% seen once. The sequenced sample consisted of lung tumor tissue. The receptors derive from a human donor with non-small cell lung cancer.

CDR3 amino acids: CASSARQGGQPQHF. CDR3 bases: TGCGCCAGCAGCGCGAGACAGGGCGGTCAGCCCCAGCATTTT. The rearrangement uses TRBV4-3 and TRBJ1-5; 7 nucleotides agree with TRBD1. The germline V gene has CDR1 LGHNA and CDR2 YSLEER. CDR3 length equals 14 residues. V gave up 5 bases and J gave up 6 bases; unmatched junction bases: 7.

The chain is built from TRBV5-6 and TRBJ2-7, with D possibly matching TRBD1 (6 bases). There are 12 residues in the CDR3. Trimming removed 2 bases at V and 3 bases at J, with 6 bases between. Germline CDR1 is SGHDT and CDR2 is YYEEEE. CDR3 sequence: CASSLGGYEQYF. CDR3 coding DNA: TGTGCCAGCAGCTTAGGGGGCTACGAGCAGTACTTC. Supplemented by reference TRBV5-6 and TRBJ2-7, the full variable domain reads DAGVTQSPTHLIKTRGQQVTLRCSPKSGHDTVSWYQQALGQGPQFIFQYYEEEERQRGNFPDRFSGHQFPNYSSELNVNALLLGDSALYLCASSLGGYEQYFGPGTRLTVT.

This chain links TRBV29-1 with TRBJ1-5; 8 bases line up with TRBD1. In germline, CDR1 is SQVTM, CDR2 ANQGSEA. V dropped 4 bases and J dropped 4; count of bases not matched to a gene: 3. CDR3 size: 13 residues. The CDR3 DNA sequence: TGCAGCGTTGCGGGACAGGAAAATCAGCCCCAGCATTTT. Its protein product is CSVAGQENQPQHF.

The chain combines TRBV4-3 with TRBJ2-2, with TRBD1 matching 7 bases. Looked up from germline, CDR1 is LGHNA and CDR2 is YSLEER. The CDR3 extends over 15 amino acids. The trim removed 4 bases at V and 2 bases at J, leaving 4 bases unmatched. The CDR3 here is CASSRRTGNTGELFF. For the CDR3, the DNA is TGCGCCAGCAGCCGGCGGACAGGAAACACCGGGGAGCTGTTTTTT.